This T cell receptor beta chain was identified during a study of tumor-infiltrating lymphocytes in primary liver carcinoma. Making TCR beta cDNA involved approximately 0.5 ug total RNA and a constant-region primer. The TCR beta library was amplified through three nested multiplex PCR rounds in a modified ARM-PCR procedure. Running roughly 10 cycles apiece, the first two PCR rounds relied on TRBV1-TRBV30 forward primers together with a C-beta reverse primer. Via MiXCR, TCRdb re-called the multiplex PCR reads, giving one row per CDR3 protein. Of about 300,000 distinct CDR3 sequences listed, 65% are singletons. Details on this clonotype: The antigen remains undetermined.

Points from the study as a whole: Because the samples were bulk unsorted, the study did not compare CD4+ and CD8+ repertoires.

Blood RNA came from unsorted whole blood; germline DNA was also extracted. Among the patients, all had chronic HBV infection and none had been treated. Around 4.1 milliliters of peripheral blood were collected before surgery. With 6 bases removed from V and 5 bases from J, the gap between germline ends came to 5 bases. The CDR3 contains 11 residues. Germline CDR1 is MNHEY and CDR2 is SVGEGT. V and J are TRBV6-2 or TRBV6-3 and TRBJ2-1; D remains ambiguous. What was sequenced was peripheral blood. The TCR comes from a man in his forties with primary liver carcinoma and hepatitis B virus infection. CDR3 residues: CASRGNNEQFF. CDR3 bases: TGTGCCAGCAGGGGTAACAATGAGCAGTTCTTC.